These 24 T cell receptor beta chains were sequenced from one sample in a study of read filtering for tumor transcriptome and immune sequencing. From 350 to 500 ng of RNA, a library with molecular barcoded alpha/delta and beta/gamma adaptors was made. TCRdb redid the calling of the reads with MiXCR, one entry per CDR3 protein. The profile shows more than 70,000 distinct CDR3 sequences, around a fifth of them singletons. Sequenced material: a population of CD138-negative cells sorted from bone marrow. The origin of the receptors is a donor at least 40 years old with multiple myeloma.

This clonotype was seen at least ten times. The V gene is TRBV5-1, the J gene TRBJ1-4; 7 bases match TRBD1. The CDR3 extends over 15 amino acids. Germline V gene data show CDR1 as SGHRS and CDR2 as YFSETQ. J was trimmed by 3 bases and V by 0 bases; bases with no gene match: 2. DNA for the CDR3: TGCGCCAGCAGCTTGGAGGGACAGTCTAATGAAAAACTGTTTTTT. This sequence encodes CASSLEGQSNEKLFF.

In its sample, this clonotype was seen many times. V gene TRBV2 combines with J gene TRBJ1-4; D is unresolved. Germline loops: CDR1 SNHLY, CDR2 FYNNEI. Trimming removed 6 bases at V and 11 bases at J, with 7 bases between. The CDR3 is 10 residues long. The CDR3: CASRGDKLFF. For the CDR3, the DNA is TGTGCCAGCAGAGGCGACAAACTGTTTTTT.

Turning to this clonotype: This may come from a read error, since a much larger clone is one base off. The V call is TRBV20-1, the J call TRBJ1-1; D gene uncertain. The CDR3 is 13 amino acids. The germline gives CDR1 DFQATT, CDR2 SNEGSKA (reference sequence). V lost 5 bases and J lost 4, with 14 bases in between. The chain's CDR3 is CSARRQQSTEAFF. CDR3 coding DNA: TGCAGTGCTCGCCGACAACAAAGCACTGAAGCTTTCTTT.

A few counts support this clonotype. The V call is TRBV7-8, the J call TRBJ1-1, with 7 bases aligning to TRBD1. J gave up 5 bases and V 0 bases, and 6 bases lay outside the gene matches. From germline, CDR1 is SGHVS and CDR2 FQNEAQ. CDR3 length: 15 amino acids. The CDR3 DNA sequence: TGTGCCAGCAGCTTAGCAGGGGGCTTTAGTACTGAAGCTTTCTTT. Translating gives CASSLAGGFSTEAFF.

The table lists this clonotype with a few counts. The chain is built from TRBV13 and TRBJ2-5, with unresolved D. Per the germline V gene, CDR1 is PRHDT and CDR2 is FYEKMQ (reference sequence). Trimming shortened V by 5 bases and J by 5 bases, and 3 bases separated the two germline ends. The CDR3 has 10 residues. The DNA of the CDR3 is TGTGCCAGCAGCGCGGAGACCCAGTACTTC. Encoded protein: CASSAETQYF.

This clonotype was counted ten times or more. This chain joins TRBV6-1 and TRBJ2-3; no clear D. The CDR3 extends over 13 amino acids. CDR1 and CDR2 (germline): MNHNS, SASEGT. V dropped 1 base and J dropped 2 bases, with 4 bases sitting between them. CDR3 loop: CASSEGLTDTQYF. The CDR3 DNA is TGTGCCAGCAGTGAAGGTCTCACAGATACGCAGTATTTT.

This clonotype was picked up many times. The genes are TRBV20-1 and TRBJ2-5, with unresolved D. Germline V gene sequence: CDR1 DFQATT, CDR2 SNEGSKA (reference sequence). The V gene lost 5 bases and the J gene lost 2 bases, with 12 bases spanning the gap. The CDR3 covers 13 residues. CDR3 amino acids: CSASVGHQETQYF. Written as DNA, the CDR3 is TGCAGTGCTTCCGTAGGGCATCAAGAGACCCAGTACTTC.

At least ten counts were recorded for this clonotype. The J gene is TRBJ2-5, the V gene TRBV29-1; 9 bases fit TRBD1. This CDR3 has 14 amino acids. Germline V gives CDR1 SQVTM, CDR2 ANQGSEA. With V trimmed by 6 bases and J by 7 bases, 12 bases remained unmatched. CDR3 nucleotide sequence: TGCAGCGTGACCGGACAGGGGATCCACGGGACCCAGTACTTC. This encodes CSVTGQGIHGTQYF.

The chain combines TRBV12-3 or TRBV12-4 with TRBJ1-1; D is unresolved. The V end lost 7 bases, the J end lost 1 base, and 10 bases lay between the germline ends. The CDR3 extends over 13 amino acids. The CDR3 loop is CASTITRNTEAFF. CDR3 nucleotide sequence: TGTGCCAGCACTATCACAAGGAACACTGAAGCTTTCTTT.

This clonotype was counted only a few times. V and J are TRBV10-3 and TRBJ1-1, with 7 bases matching TRBD1. This CDR3 is 13 amino acids long. V lost 4 bases, J lost 8 bases, and 7 bases stayed unmatched. The germline V gene encodes CDR1 ENHRY and CDR2 SYGVKD. The CDR3 sequence: CAISGTGEGEAFF. The CDR3 DNA sequence: TGTGCCATCAGTGGCACAGGGGAGGGCGAAGCTTTCTTT.

CDR3 sequence reads: CASSQSPVERTDTQYF. The CDR3 DNA follows: TGCGCCAGCAGCCAAAGCCCAGTGGAAAGGACAGATACGCAGTATTTT. The chain recombines TRBV4-1 with TRBJ2-3; the D is unclear. The CDR3 contains 16 residues. Trimming took 2 bases from V and 3 from J, leaving 15 bases between them. The germline V gene encodes CDR1 MGHRA and CDR2 YSYEKL.

This clonotype was seen many times. The chain recombines TRBV20-1 with TRBJ2-1; 9 bases match TRBD2. The CDR3 runs to 14 residues. Trimming took 4 bases from V and 7 from J; bases not matched to a gene: 8. Germline V gene lookup returns CDR1 DFQATT and CDR2 SNEGSKA (reference sequence). DNA of the CDR3: TGCAGTGCTACAGATCTAGCGGGGAGGAATGAGCAGTTCTTC. This translates into CSATDLAGRNEQFF.

This clonotype has ten or more counts. V gene TRBV5-1 combines with J gene TRBJ2-7; a possible D gene is TRBD1 (6 bases). Germline V CDR1 and CDR2: SGHRS, YFSETQ. Trimming left V 4 bases short and J 2 bases short, with 16 bases between. The CDR3 covers 15 residues. As DNA, the CDR3 is TGCGCCAGCAGCATCGCCGGGACACTAACCTACGAGCAGTACTTC. This sequence encodes CASSIAGTLTYEQYF.

Within the sample, this clonotype is medium-sized. V is TRBV2 and J is TRBJ2-1, with 11 bases identical to TRBD2. The CDR3 has 14 amino acids. CDR1 and CDR2 (germline): SNHLY, FYNNEI. J was trimmed by 14 bases and V by 2 bases; bases with no gene match: 8. CDR3 protein: CASSETMSSGGKFF. DNA of the CDR3: TGTGCCAGCAGTGAAACGATGTCTAGCGGGGGGAAGTTCTTC.

This clonotype has ten or more counts. Here the CDR3 reads CASSSPAGERWGYEQYF. Written as DNA, the CDR3 is TGTGCCAGCAGTTCTCCAGCGGGTGAAAGATGGGGCTACGAGCAGTACTTC. The chain uses TRBV28 and TRBJ2-7; maybe TRBD2 (6 bases). Trimming cost V 4 bases and J 3 bases, with 22 bases left between them. The CDR3 is 17 amino acids. Germline V gene sequence: CDR1 MDHEN, CDR2 SYDVKM.

This chain links TRBV19 with TRBJ2-5, with D maybe TRBD1 (8 bases). Looked up from germline, CDR1 is LNHDA and CDR2 is SQIVND (reference sequence). The germline V and J ends were trimmed by 9 bases and 4 bases, with 21 bases remaining between them. CDR3 length equals 15 residues. The CDR3 DNA is TGTGCCAGCAGCCGGACAGGGACGGGAGGAGAGACCCAGTACTTC. This translates into CASSRTGTGGETQYF.

Only one count was recorded for this clonotype. The chain employs TRBV11-1 and TRBJ2-7, with 9 positions matching TRBD1. V lost 6 bases and J lost 1; bases outside the gene matches: 4. This CDR3 has 14 amino acids. Germline V gene sequence: CDR1 SGHAT, CDR2 FQDESV (reference sequence). CDR3 loop: CASRSGTGSYEQYF. CDR3 sequence (DNA): TGTGCCAGCAGATCCGGGACAGGGTCCTACGAGCAGTACTTC.

The table lists this clonotype with a count of one. Being one base from a much bigger clone, this may be a read error. The rearrangement joins TRBV6-2 or TRBV6-3 to TRBJ1-1, with D possibly being TRBD1 (6 bases). Per the germline V gene, CDR1 is MNHEY and CDR2 is SVGEGT. The CDR3 has 15 amino acids. The CDR3 nucleotides are TGTGCCAGCAGTTACGGCGGCCAGGGGCCCACTGTAGCTTTCTTT. Translating gives CASSYGGQGPTVAFF.

A few counts support this clonotype. The chain has TRBV19 and TRBJ2-7; TRBD1 matches at 9 bases. The length of the CDR3 is 13 residues. V was pared by 6 bases and J by 5 bases, with 5 bases of the junction left unmatched. Germline V lookup: CDR1 LNHDA, CDR2 SQIVND (reference sequence). CDR3 residues: CASRGTGSNEQYF. The CDR3 DNA is TGTGCCAGTAGAGGGACAGGGAGCAACGAGCAGTACTTC.

This clonotype was seen only a few times. V usage is TRBV18 and J usage is TRBJ2-3; 7 positions match TRBD1. The CDR3 is made up of 15 amino acids. The J segment lost 5 bases and the V segment lost 4 bases, leaving 9 bases of the junction unmatched. Germline lookup yields CDR1 KGHSH and CDR2 LQKENI. CDR3 in DNA: TGTGCCAGCTCACGCGAGGGGGCTGCGGTAGATACGCAGTATTTT. Residues: CASSREGAAVDTQYF.

There are many counts of this clonotype. The genes are TRBV2 and TRBJ2-7; perhaps TRBD2 as D (7 bases). This CDR3 comprises 15 residues. V was shortened by 8 bases and J by 3 bases, with 20 bases between the two germline ends. CDR1 and CDR2 from the germline V gene are SNHLY and FYNNEI. CDR3 sequence: CASSLRAGTNYEQYF. The CDR3 DNA sequence: TGTGCCAGCTCCCTAAGAGCGGGGACAAACTACGAGCAGTACTTC.

This clonotype was counted ten times or more. The rearrangement links TRBV6-1 to TRBJ1-1; 10 bases match TRBD1. Germline values: CDR1 MNHNS, CDR2 SASEGT. The J segment lost 5 bases and the V segment lost 4 bases, leaving 4 bases of the junction unmatched. The CDR3 runs to 14 residues. In DNA form, the CDR3 reads TGTGCCAGCAGTGCGCGGGACAGGGGTACTGAAGCTTTCTTT. It specifies CASSARDRGTEAFF.

This clonotype was recorded many times. This chain uses TRBV28 with TRBJ1-1; a weak D match, TRBD1 (5 bases). The V and J ends lost 6 bases and 4 bases respectively, with 12 bases between them. Germline values: CDR1 MDHEN, CDR2 SYDVKM. CDR3 length: 13 amino acids. CDR3 coding DNA: TGTGCCAGCAGCCCCGACAGAAGCACTGAAGCTTTCTTT. Protein sequence: CASSPDRSTEAFF.

In the case of this clonotype: A much larger clone differs from this one at a single base, so this may be a read error. This chain uses TRBV6-6 with TRBJ2-2; a possible D gene is TRBD2 (5 bases). Per germline, CDR1 MNHNY and CDR2 SVGAGI (reference sequence). This CDR3 comprises 14 residues. The CDR3 nucleotides read TGTGCCGCCGGCTCGAGGGCGAACACCGGGGAGCTGTCTTTT. This translates into CAAGSRANTGELSF.